This T cell receptor beta chain came from a study of T cell repertoires in cytomegalovirus infection. For the study at large: The public TCR beta signatures pointed to both CMV infection and matching HLA type.

Study-level findings and limits: Totalled public TCR beta family frequency picked out people who carried CMV plus the relevant HLA.

A note on this clonotype: Its antigen is currently unknown.

MiXCR, applied by TCRdb to the reads, yields one record per CDR3 protein. Counted here are roughly 310,000 distinct CDR3 sequences, around a sixth occurring once; the ten biggest clones make up around 11%. Trimming pared 3 bases from V and 4 bases from J, leaving 19 bases between. Germline CDR1 and CDR2: SGHNT and YYREEE (reference sequence). The CDR3 contains 16 residues. Sequencing was done on a sample of PBMCs. This sequence joins TRBV5-4 and TRBJ1-1; the D is unclear. The TCR comes from a human donor in good health (CMV status not recorded). Some clones in this sample may be carry-over from other donors' samples. CDR3 residues: CASSWPGVTLGTEAFF. In DNA form, the CDR3 reads TGTGCCAGCAGCTGGCCAGGTGTCACCTTGGGCACTGAAGCTTTCTTT.